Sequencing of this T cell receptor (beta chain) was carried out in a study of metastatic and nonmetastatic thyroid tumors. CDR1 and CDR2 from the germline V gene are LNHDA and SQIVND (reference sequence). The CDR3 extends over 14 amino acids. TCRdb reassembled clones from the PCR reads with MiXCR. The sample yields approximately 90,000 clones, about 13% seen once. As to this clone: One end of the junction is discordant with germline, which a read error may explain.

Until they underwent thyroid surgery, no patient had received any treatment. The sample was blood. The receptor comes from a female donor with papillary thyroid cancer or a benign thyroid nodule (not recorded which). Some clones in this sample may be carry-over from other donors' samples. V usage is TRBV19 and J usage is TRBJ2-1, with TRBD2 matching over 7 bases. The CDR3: CASSISGKADDQFF. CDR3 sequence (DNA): TGTGCCAGTAGTATCAGCGGGAAGGCGGATGATCAGTTCTTC.